This is a list of T cell receptor beta chains from one sample in a study of cytomegalovirus exposure and HLA in healthy donors. This table comes from immunoSEQ multiplex PCR, and its TCRdb copy is limited to in-frame clones, with some not included. The repertoire has 60,000 or so clones, roughly 80% of them found once; the top ten carry approximately 3.5%. Material for sequencing was PBMCs. All receptors come from a woman aged 40-49 years in good health and CMV-seropositive. The CDR3 runs from the conserved cysteine through the conserved F or W. The D gene is left open where the match is weak. Size values are once, few and many counts, or a class for expanded clones, and some rows have none.

DNA: TGTGCCTGGAGTGTACGCATCAGAGATACGCAGTATTTT
CDR3: CAWSVRIRDTQYF
size: NA
J: TRBJ2-3
V: TRBV30
D: NA

DNA: TGTGCCAGCAGCACGGAAAAGGGGTGGTTCAATGAGCAGTTCTTC
CDR3: CASSTEKGWFNEQFF
size: NA
J: TRBJ2-1
V: TRBV5-4
D: NA

DNA: TGCGCCAGCAGCCAAGACGGACGGGGTCCCTCCTACAATGAGCAGTTCTTC
CDR3: CASSQDGRGPSYNEQFF
size: NA
J: TRBJ2-1
V: TRBV4-1
D: NA

DNA: TGTGCCACCAGCAGAACTAAACTAGCGGGGGGACGAGGAGATACGCAGTATTTT
CDR3: CATSRTKLAGGRGDTQYF
size: NA
J: TRBJ2-3
V: TRBV15
D: TRBD2

DNA: TGTGCCAGCTCACCGTCACAAGAGACCCAGTACTTC
CDR3: CASSPSQETQYF
size: NA
J: TRBJ2-5
V: TRBV18
D: NA

DNA: TGTGCCAGCAGGGGCGGGACTAGCCAAACCGGGGAGCTGTTTTTT
CDR3: CASRGGTSQTGELFF
size: NA
J: TRBJ2-2
V: TRBV2
D: TRBD2

DNA: TGTGCCAGCAGCGGGGTGGCAGACCACTACGAGCAGTACTTC
CDR3: CASSGVADHYEQYF
size: NA
J: TRBJ2-7
V: TRBV6-1
D: NA

DNA: TGTGCCAGCAGCCAAGGGGCCGCGGGGGAGCAGTACTTC
CDR3: CASSQGAAGEQYF
size: NA
J: TRBJ2-7
V: TRBV7-3
D: NA

DNA: TGTGCCAGTTGTAGGGGCATGAACACTGAAGCTTTCTTT
CDR3: CASCRGMNTEAFF
size: NA
J: TRBJ1-1
V: TRBV19
D: NA

DNA: TGTGCCAGCAGTTCGCTAGCCCGAGCAGATACGCAGTATTTT
CDR3: CASSSLARADTQYF
size: few
J: TRBJ2-3
V: TRBV27
D: NA

DNA: TGTGCCAGCAGAGCCGGAGGGACGAGAAACACCATATATTTT
CDR3: CASRAGGTRNTIYF
size: NA
J: TRBJ1-3
V: TRBV6-5
D: NA

DNA: TGTGCCAGTAGTATGAGGATAGCGGGGGGTCACAATGAGCAGTTCTTC
CDR3: CASSMRIAGGHNEQFF
size: NA
J: TRBJ2-1
V: TRBV19
D: TRBD2

DNA: TGCGCCAGCAGCCAACCACGACAGGGGGCGGGCGGGGAGCTGTTTTTT
CDR3: CASSQPRQGAGGELFF
size: NA
J: TRBJ2-2
V: TRBV4-1
D: TRBD1

DNA: TGTGCCAGCAGCAAGGAGGGGTGGAGGCCCCAGCATTTT
CDR3: CASSKEGWRPQHF
size: few
J: TRBJ1-5
V: TRBV6-1
D: NA